This TCR beta chain was retrieved from a study of blood T cell repertoires in COVID-19. Whole-study context: COVID-19 samples from acute and convalescent phases originated in the United States, Italy and Spain.

Repertoires were generated with immunoSEQ multiplex PCR, while TCRdb's copy carries only in-frame clones and drops some. This sample yields roughly 160,000 clones, of which roughly nine tenths are seen a single time; roughly 0.56% belongs to the top ten. The CDR3 runs 12 residues. The V segment lost 4 bases and the J segment 3 bases; nucleotides outside the gene matches: 1. CDR1 is GTSNPN and CDR2 is SVGIG in the germline V gene (reference sequence). Sequencing was performed on peripheral blood. The origin of this receptor is a man aged 50 to 60 with acute or convalescent COVID-19. J is TRBJ2-3 and V is TRBV30; 7 bases are shared with TRBD1. The CDR3 DNA sequence: TGTGCCTGGACAGGGGGAACAGATACGCAGTATTTT. The encoded protein is CAWTGGTDTQYF.